A selection of T cell receptor beta chains follows, all from one sample in a study of T-cell memory formation after mild COVID-19. TCRdb independently ran MiXCR on the 5' RACE reads; one entry per CDR3 protein. Found here are under 600,000 distinct CDR3 sequences, roughly a fifth of them singletons; the top ten hold around 9.2%. Source material: PBMCs or a T cell subset sorted from them (not recorded which). These receptors were collected from an adult woman who had mild COVID-19 (a few samples of this study predate the infection). Cell type and time point are not known. Both conserved end residues are part of each CDR3. D genes are given only for firm matches. Clone size, where shown, is once, few, many, or a class for clones that have expanded.

TRBV6-6	-	-	TRBJ1-6	CASSYSGENSPLHF	TGTGCCAGCAGTTACTCGGGGGAAAACTCACCCCTCCACTTT
TRBV5-1	few	TRBD2	TRBJ2-1	CASSASGGAWVEQFF	TGCGCCAGCAGCGCTAGCGGGGGGGCCTGGGTTGAGCAGTTCTTC
TRBV7-9	-	-	TRBJ1-1	CASNPMGGANTEAFF	TGTGCCAGCAACCCCATGGGCGGGGCGAACACTGAAGCTTTCTTT
TRBV12-3/TRBV12-4	-	TRBD2	TRBJ2-7	CASSFGPGTSFYEQYF	TGTGCCAGCAGTTTCGGGCCCGGGACTAGCTTCTACGAGCAGTACTTC
TRBV10-3	-	TRBD1	TRBJ1-2	CAISTTGESGYTF	TGTGCCATCAGCACAACAGGGGAGAGTGGCTACACCTTC
TRBV7-2	-	TRBD2	TRBJ2-4	CASSLASGGNIQYF	TGTGCCAGCAGCTTAGCGAGCGGGGGAAACATTCAGTACTTC
TRBV5-1	-	-	TRBJ2-7	CASSSDRLGDEQYF	TGCGCCAGCAGCAGTGACAGGCTAGGGGACGAGCAGTACTTC
TRBV6-5	few	TRBD2	TRBJ2-7	CASSFEASGRYEQYF	TGTGCCAGCAGTTTTGAGGCTAGCGGGAGATACGAGCAGTACTTC
TRBV12-3/TRBV12-4	-	TRBD1	TRBJ1-1	CASSPGQGLTEAFF	TGTGCCAGCAGTCCCGGACAGGGATTGACTGAAGCTTTCTTT
TRBV7-2	few	-	TRBJ2-6	CASSPNPSRIYPGANVLTF	TGTGCCAGCAGCCCGAACCCTAGTCGGATTTATCCAGGGGCCAACGTCCTGACTTTC
TRBV19	-	TRBD1	TRBJ2-1	CASRSRQGKDNEQFF	TGTGCCAGTAGGTCTCGACAGGGTAAGGACAATGAGCAGTTCTTC
TRBV2	few	TRBD2	TRBJ2-3	CASGGTSGSPADTQYF	TGTGCCAGCGGGGGGACTAGCGGGAGCCCCGCAGATACGCAGTATTTT
TRBV12-3/TRBV12-4	once	TRBD2	TRBJ2-3	CASSPSGTSGLHTDTQYF	TGTGCCAGCAGTCCATCCGGGACTAGCGGGCTTCACACAGATACGCAGTATTTT
TRBV11-2	few	-	TRBJ2-1	CASSLLSPEYYNEQFF	TGTGCCAGCAGCTTATTGTCCCCGGAGTACTACAATGAGCAGTTCTTC
TRBV24-1	-	TRBD2	TRBJ2-2	CATSDSRAGRAGELFF	TGTGCCACCAGTGATTCTCGAGCGGGAAGGGCCGGGGAGCTGTTTTTT
TRBV4-1	-	-	TRBJ2-5	CASSQTPAPGETQYF	TGCGCCAGCAGCCAAACGCCGGCCCCCGGGGAGACCCAGTACTTC
TRBV7-9	-	-	TRBJ2-3	CASSLRMSTDTQYF	TGTGCCAGCAGTTTGCGGATGAGCACAGATACGCAGTATTTT
TRBV7-9	-	TRBD1	TRBJ2-5	CASSLPRGGGQETQYF	TGTGCCAGCAGCTTACCTAGAGGGGGCGGCCAAGAGACCCAGTACTTC
TRBV6-5	few	TRBD2	TRBJ2-1	CASSYSGGTYNEQFF	TGTGCCAGCAGTTACTCCGGGGGGACCTACAATGAGCAGTTCTTC
TRBV25-1	few	-	TRBJ2-2	CASSEWVTGELFF	TGTGCCAGCAGTGAATGGGTCACCGGGGAGCTGTTTTTT
TRBV6-5	few	-	TRBJ2-2	CASSYSLGAGGGNTGELFF	TGTGCCAGCAGTTACTCCCTTGGCGCCGGCGGCGGGAACACCGGGGAGCTGTTTTTT
TRBV5-4	few	-	TRBJ2-5	CASSSRRLGQETQYF	TGTGCCAGCAGCTCAAGGCGACTTGGACAAGAGACCCAGTACTTC
TRBV19	-	TRBD2	TRBJ2-1	CAKERTSGRAHNEQFF	TGTGCCAAAGAGCGGACTAGCGGGAGGGCCCACAATGAGCAGTTCTTC
TRBV9	-	TRBD2	TRBJ2-3	CASSVLSGASGGTDTQYF	TGTGCCAGCAGCGTCTTAAGTGGAGCTAGCGGGGGCACAGATACGCAGTATTTT
TRBV18	-	-	TRBJ1-1	CASSQGLVNTEAFF	TGTGCCAGCTCACAAGGATTGGTGAACACTGAAGCTTTCTTT
TRBV7-2	-	TRBD1	TRBJ1-1	CASATGVGTEAFF	TGTGCCAGCGCGACAGGGGTGGGGACTGAAGCTTTCTTT
TRBV6-1	-	-	TRBJ2-7	CASSGRMPLWEQYF	TGTGCCAGCAGCGGACGGATGCCTCTATGGGAGCAGTACTTC
TRBV27	-	-	TRBJ1-1	CASPLPGAYPGSEAFF	TGTGCCAGCCCTCTGCCGGGGGCCTACCCGGGCTCTGAAGCTTTCTTT
TRBV7-2	few	-	TRBJ2-7	CASSPSRTGPYEQYF	TGTGCCAGCAGCCCGTCGAGGACCGGCCCCTACGAGCAGTACTTC
TRBV6-6	few	TRBD1	TRBJ1-5	CASSYFMTGRSNQPQHF	TGTGCCAGCAGTTACTTCATGACAGGGAGGAGCAATCAGCCCCAGCATTTT
TRBV12-3/TRBV12-4	many	TRBD2	TRBJ2-7	CASSLGGEVKVQYF	TGTGCCAGCAGTTTGGGGGGGGAAGTAAAAGTGCAGTACTTC
TRBV5-1	-	-	TRBJ1-5	CASSFKPDQPQHF	TGCGCCAGCAGCTTTAAACCAGATCAGCCCCAGCATTTT
TRBV5-1	-	-	TRBJ2-7	CASSLDAGPYEQYF	TGCGCCAGCAGCTTGGATGCAGGGCCCTACGAGCAGTACTTC
TRBV7-9	-	TRBD1	TRBJ1-5	CASSLVRWGQLNQPQHF	TGTGCCAGCAGCTTAGTTAGGTGGGGACAGCTAAATCAGCCCCAGCATTTT
TRBV4-2	-	-	TRBJ2-6	CASSQAEGLGGANVLTF	TGTGCCAGCAGCCAAGCAGAGGGGTTGGGTGGGGCCAACGTCCTGACTTTC
TRBV20-1	-	-	TRBJ2-3	CRVEWGGIPSTDTQYF	TGCAGGGTAGAATGGGGCGGGATTCCTAGCACAGATACGCAGTATTTT
TRBV5-1	-	-	TRBJ2-1	CASSSIPRDRVNEQFF	TGCGCCAGCAGCTCCATTCCGCGGGACAGAGTGAATGAGCAGTTCTTC
TRBV4-3	few	TRBD2	TRBJ2-1	CASSSPRTSGSYNEQFF	TGCGCCAGCAGCTCCCCCAGGACTAGCGGGAGCTACAATGAGCAGTTCTTC
TRBV12-3/TRBV12-4	many	TRBD1	TRBJ2-7	CASSNYRGIIYEQYF	TGTGCCAGCAGTAATTACAGGGGGATTATTTACGAGCAGTACTTC
TRBV18	-	TRBD1	TRBJ1-2	CASSPLPGQDNYGYTF	TGTGCCAGCTCACCGCTTCCGGGACAGGATAACTATGGCTACACCTTC
TRBV25-1	-	-	TRBJ2-2	CASSESQGGGELFF	TGTGCCAGCAGTGAATCGCAGGGTGGCGGGGAGCTGTTTTTT
TRBV20-1	few	-	TRBJ1-6	CSARVAPIADSPLHF	TGCAGTGCTAGGGTCGCTCCTATAGCGGACTCACCCCTCCACTTT
TRBV5-6	-	TRBD2	TRBJ2-3	CASSFSASGRARHTQYF	TGTGCCAGCAGCTTCTCGGCTAGCGGGAGGGCCAGACATACGCAGTATTTT
TRBV15	few	-	TRBJ1-6	CATSRDFSPLHF	TGTGCCACCAGCAGAGACTTCTCACCCCTCCACTTT
TRBV24-1	-	TRBD2	TRBJ2-7	CATSSSGDYEQYF	TGTGCCACCAGCAGTAGCGGGGACTACGAGCAGTACTTC
TRBV11-2	-	-	TRBJ2-5	CASSADPVETQYF	TGTGCCAGCAGCGCCGACCCGGTAGAGACCCAGTACTTC
TRBV24-1	few	-	TRBJ1-1	CATSDSYSGGDTEAFF	TGTGCCACCAGTGATTCCTACTCGGGGGGGGACACTGAAGCTTTCTTT
TRBV4-3	few	TRBD2	TRBJ2-7	CASSQAGVGYEQYF	TGCGCCAGCAGCCAGGCGGGAGTAGGCTACGAGCAGTACTTC
TRBV5-1	-	-	TRBJ2-7	CASNQFGDSTYEQYF	TGCGCCAGCAACCAATTTGGGGATAGTACCTACGAGCAGTACTTC